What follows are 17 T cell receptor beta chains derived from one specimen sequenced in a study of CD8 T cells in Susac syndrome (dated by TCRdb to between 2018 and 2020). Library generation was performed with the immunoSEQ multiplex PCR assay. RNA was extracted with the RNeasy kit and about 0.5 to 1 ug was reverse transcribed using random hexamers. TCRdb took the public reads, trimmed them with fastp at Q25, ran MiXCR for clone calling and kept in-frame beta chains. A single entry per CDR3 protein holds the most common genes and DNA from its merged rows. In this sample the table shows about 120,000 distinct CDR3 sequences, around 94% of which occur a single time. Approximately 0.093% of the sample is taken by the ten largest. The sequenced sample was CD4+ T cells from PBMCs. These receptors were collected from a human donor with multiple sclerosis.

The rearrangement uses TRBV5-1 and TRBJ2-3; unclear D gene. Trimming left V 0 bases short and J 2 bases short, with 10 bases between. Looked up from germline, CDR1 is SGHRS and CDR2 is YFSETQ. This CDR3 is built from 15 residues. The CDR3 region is CASSLEHPPTDTQYF. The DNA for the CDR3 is TGCGCCAGCAGCTTGGAACACCCGCCCACAGATACGCAGTATTTT.

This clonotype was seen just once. The CDR3 sequence: CASSRTKSSYNSPLHF. The CDR3 DNA reads TGTGCCAGCAGTCGGACAAAAAGCTCCTATAATTCACCCCTCCACTTT. The J gene is TRBJ1-6, the V gene TRBV14, with D maybe TRBD1 (5 bases). Germline loops: CDR1 SGHDN, CDR2 FVKESK. The CDR3 extends over 16 amino acids. V lost 6 bases to trimming and J lost 0 bases, with 12 bases between them.

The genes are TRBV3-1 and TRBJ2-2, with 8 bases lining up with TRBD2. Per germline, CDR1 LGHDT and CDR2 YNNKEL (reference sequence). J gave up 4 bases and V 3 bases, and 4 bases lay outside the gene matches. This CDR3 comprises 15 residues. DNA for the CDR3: TGTGCCAGCAGCCAGAGCGCGGGGGGCACCGGGGAGCTGTTTTTT. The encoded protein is CASSQSAGGTGELFF.

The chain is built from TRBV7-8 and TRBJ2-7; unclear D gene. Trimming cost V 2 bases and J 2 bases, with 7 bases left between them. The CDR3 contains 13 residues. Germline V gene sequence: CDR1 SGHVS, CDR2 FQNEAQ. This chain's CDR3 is CASSLMGTYEQYF. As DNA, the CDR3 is TGTGCCAGCAGCTTAATGGGTACCTACGAGCAGTACTTC.

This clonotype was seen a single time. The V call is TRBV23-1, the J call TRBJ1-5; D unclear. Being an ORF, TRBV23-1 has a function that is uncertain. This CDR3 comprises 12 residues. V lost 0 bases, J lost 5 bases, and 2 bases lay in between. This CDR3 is CASSQSDQPQHF. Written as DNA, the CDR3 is TGCGCCAGCAGTCAATCGGATCAGCCCCAGCATTTT.

Written as DNA, the CDR3 is TGTGCCAGCAGACCCCTGACAGGGGGCCATGGCTACACCTTC. Amino acid sequence: CASRPLTGGHGYTF. V is TRBV2 and J is TRBJ1-2, with 10 bases matching TRBD1. Germline V gene data show CDR1 as SNHLY and CDR2 as FYNNEI. With 6 bases clipped from V and 6 bases from J, the junction kept 7 bases outside the gene matches. The CDR3 extends over 14 amino acids.

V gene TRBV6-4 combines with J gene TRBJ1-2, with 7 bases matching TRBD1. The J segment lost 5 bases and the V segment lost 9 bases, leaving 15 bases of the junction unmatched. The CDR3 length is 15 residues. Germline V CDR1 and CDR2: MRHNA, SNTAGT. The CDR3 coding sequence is TGTGCCAGGCGGGACAGACAATTTAATTTATATGGCTACACCTTC. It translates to CARRDRQFNLYGYTF.

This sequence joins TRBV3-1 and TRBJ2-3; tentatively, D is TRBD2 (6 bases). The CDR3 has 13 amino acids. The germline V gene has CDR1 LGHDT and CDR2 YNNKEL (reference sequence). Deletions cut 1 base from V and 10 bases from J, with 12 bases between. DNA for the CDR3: TGTGCCAGCAGCCAAGTAAAGGAGGGTGCGCAGTATTTT. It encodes CASSQVKEGAQYF.

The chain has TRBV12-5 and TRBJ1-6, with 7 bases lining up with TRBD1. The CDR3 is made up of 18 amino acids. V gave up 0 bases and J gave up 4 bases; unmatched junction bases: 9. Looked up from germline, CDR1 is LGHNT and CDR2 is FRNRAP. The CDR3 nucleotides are TGTGCTAGTGGTTTGGTGAGGGGGCAACGCGCTTATAATTCACCCCTCCACTTT. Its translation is CASGLVRGQRAYNSPLHF. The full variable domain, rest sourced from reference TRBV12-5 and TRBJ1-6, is DARVTQTPRHKVTEMGQEVTMRCQPILGHNTVFWYRQTMMQGLELLAYFRNRAPLDDSGMPKDRFSAEMPDATLATLKIQPSEPRDSAVYFCASGLVRGQRAYNSPLHFGNGTRLTVT.

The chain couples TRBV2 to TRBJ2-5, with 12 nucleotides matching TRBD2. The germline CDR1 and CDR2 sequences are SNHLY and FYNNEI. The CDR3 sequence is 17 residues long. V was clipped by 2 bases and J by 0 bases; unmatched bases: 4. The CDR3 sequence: CASSEIGLAGNQETQYF. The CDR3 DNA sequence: TGTGCCAGCAGTGAAATCGGACTAGCGGGGAACCAAGAGACCCAGTACTTC.

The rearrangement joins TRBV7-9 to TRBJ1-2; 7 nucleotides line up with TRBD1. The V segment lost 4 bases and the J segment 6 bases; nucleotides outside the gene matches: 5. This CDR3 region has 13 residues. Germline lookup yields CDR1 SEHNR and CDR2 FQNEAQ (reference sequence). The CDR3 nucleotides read TGTGCCAGCAGCTCCTTGACAGGGCATGGCTACACCTTC. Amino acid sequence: CASSSLTGHGYTF.

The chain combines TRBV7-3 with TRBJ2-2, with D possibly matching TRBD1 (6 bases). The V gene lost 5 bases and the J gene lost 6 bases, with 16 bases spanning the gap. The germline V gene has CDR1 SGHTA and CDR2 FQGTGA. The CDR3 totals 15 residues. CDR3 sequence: CASSVAGDGAGELFF. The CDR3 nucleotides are TGTGCCAGCAGCGTCGCAGGGGACGGGGCCGGGGAGCTGTTTTTT.

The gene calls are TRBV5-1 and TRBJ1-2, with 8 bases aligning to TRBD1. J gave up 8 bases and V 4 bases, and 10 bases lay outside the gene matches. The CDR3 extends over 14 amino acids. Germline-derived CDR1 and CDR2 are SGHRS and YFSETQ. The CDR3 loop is CASSPGGGIKGYTF. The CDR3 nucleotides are TGCGCCAGCAGCCCAGGGGGCGGGATAAAAGGCTACACCTTC.

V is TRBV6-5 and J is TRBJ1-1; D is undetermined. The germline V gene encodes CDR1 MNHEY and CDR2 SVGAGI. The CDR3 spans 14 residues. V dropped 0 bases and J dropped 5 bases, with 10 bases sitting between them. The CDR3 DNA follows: TGTGCCAGCAGTTACTCGAGGGCAGGAACTGAAGCTTTCTTT. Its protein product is CASSYSRAGTEAFF.

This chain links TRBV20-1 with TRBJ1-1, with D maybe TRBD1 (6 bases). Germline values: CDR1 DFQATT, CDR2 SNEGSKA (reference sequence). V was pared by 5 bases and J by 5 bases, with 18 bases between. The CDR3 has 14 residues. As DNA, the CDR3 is TGCAGTGCTCATCCAACAGGGATGACTACTGAAGCTTTCTTT. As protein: CSAHPTGMTTEAFF.

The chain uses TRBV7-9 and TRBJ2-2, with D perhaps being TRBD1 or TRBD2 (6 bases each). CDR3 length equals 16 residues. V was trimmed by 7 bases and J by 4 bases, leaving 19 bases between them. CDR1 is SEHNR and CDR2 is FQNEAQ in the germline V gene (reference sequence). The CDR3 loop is CASIGRGLSVTGELFF. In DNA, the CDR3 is TGTGCCAGCATCGGCCGGGGGCTGAGCGTCACCGGGGAGCTGTTTTTT.

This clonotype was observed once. The CDR3 DNA is TGTGCCAGCTCACCAGGCTCCCTGGGAAACATTCAGTACTTC. Residues: CASSPGSLGNIQYF. The rearrangement links TRBV18 to TRBJ2-4; D not certain. This CDR3 is built from 14 residues. V was shortened by 2 bases and J by 6 bases, with 11 bases between the two germline ends. CDR1 KGHSH and CDR2 LQKENI come from the germline V gene.